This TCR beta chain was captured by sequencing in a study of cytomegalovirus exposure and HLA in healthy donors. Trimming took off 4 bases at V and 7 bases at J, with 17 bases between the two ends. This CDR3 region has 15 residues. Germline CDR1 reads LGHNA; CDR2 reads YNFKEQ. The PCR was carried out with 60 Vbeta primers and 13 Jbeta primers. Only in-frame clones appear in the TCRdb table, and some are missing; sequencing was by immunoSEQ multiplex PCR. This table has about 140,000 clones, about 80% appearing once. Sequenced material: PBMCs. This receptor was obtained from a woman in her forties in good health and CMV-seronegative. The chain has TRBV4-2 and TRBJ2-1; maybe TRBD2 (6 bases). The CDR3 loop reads CASSRPGTSGNEQFF. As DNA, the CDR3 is TGTGCCAGCAGCCGGCCCGGGACTTCGGGGAATGAGCAGTTCTTC.